A selection of T cell receptor beta chains follows, all from one sample in a study of cytomegalovirus exposure and HLA in healthy donors. Clones were sequenced by immunoSEQ multiplex PCR, and TCRdb holds only the in-frame ones, with some missing. Of about 44,000 clones in the sample, 93% are singletons; the top ten hold roughly 2%. Sequenced sample: PBMCs. These receptors were collected from a woman in her late teens or twenties in good health and CMV-seronegative. The CDR3 runs from the conserved cysteine through the conserved F or W. A D gene is named only where the DNA matches it firmly. Clone size is shown for a subset of rows, as once, few, many or a class of expanded clone.

>TRBV5-1|TRBJ1-4|NA|NA
TGCGCCAGCAGCTTGGCCCCAGGGATGGATGAAAAACTGTTTTTT
CASSLAPGMDEKLFF
>TRBV7-8|TRBJ2-7|TRBD1|NA
TGTGCCAGCAGCTTAGAGACCAGGGGGTCGTCCTACGAGCAGTACTTC
CASSLETRGSSYEQYF
>TRBV19|TRBJ2-4|NA|NA
TGTGCCAGTAGTATAGAAAGACAGCTTAACAACTACCTAGCCAAAAACATTCAGTACTTC
CASSIERQLNNYLAKNIQYF
>TRBV5-4|TRBJ2-7|TRBD2|NA
TGTGCCAGCAGCTTGGGAGCGGGAGTCTACGAGCAGTACTTC
CASSLGAGVYEQYF
>TRBV4-1|TRBJ1-4|NA|NA
TGCGCCAGCAGCCAAGTGCGGGGGCCTAATGAAAAACTGTTTTTT
CASSQVRGPNEKLFF
>TRBV7-2|TRBJ2-7|NA|NA
TGTGCCAGCAGCGAGAGGTGGGGGGACGAGCAGTACTTC
CASSERWGDEQYF
>TRBV10-3|TRBJ1-5|NA|NA
TGTGCCATCAGTGAAGCAGGTGAACCAAATCAGCCCCAGCATTTT
CAISEAGEPNQPQHF
>TRBV19|TRBJ1-1|NA|NA
TGTGCCAGCTATAGCGGAGGGGCGGGGAACACTGAAGCTTTCTTT
CASYSGGAGNTEAFF
>TRBV2|TRBJ1-2|NA|NA
TGTGCCAGCAGTGGTAGAGACATCCACAACTATGGCTACACCTTC
CASSGRDIHNYGYTF
>TRBV5-1|TRBJ2-2|TRBD2|once
TGCGCCAGCAGCATCGTTCCGGCGGGAGTTTCCGGGGAGCTGTTTTTT
CASSIVPAGVSGELFF
>TRBV30|TRBJ1-1|NA|NA
TGTGCCTGGACACGGGAGGGCTTTGGAGCTTTCTTT
CAWTREGFGAFF
>TRBV18|TRBJ1-2|TRBD1|few
TGTGCCAGCTCATCCGACAGGGAGGTTGGCTACACCTTC
CASSSDREVGYTF
>TRBV18|TRBJ1-2|TRBD1|once
TGTGCCAGCTCACCCGCCAGGGACAGTGACGGGGGCTACACCTTC
CASSPARDSDGGYTF
>TRBV6-1|TRBJ2-2|NA|NA
TGTGCCAGCAGTGAATTTGTGAAGCGGAGGAACACCGGGGAGCTGTTTTTT
CASSEFVKRRNTGELFF
>TRBV6-5|TRBJ1-5|NA|NA
TGTGCCAGCAGTTTGAGGACAGTCGGGAGCAATCAGCCCCAGCATTTT
CASSLRTVGSNQPQHF
>TRBV5-1|TRBJ1-2|TRBD1|once
TGCGCCAGCAGCCCCTTGGGGCAGGGGGCTTATGGCTACACCTTC
CASSPLGQGAYGYTF
>TRBV27|TRBJ1-3|NA|NA
TGTGCCAGCAGTTCAGGACAGTTCTCTGGAAACACCATATATTTT
CASSSGQFSGNTIYF
>TRBV10-3|TRBJ2-2|TRBD1|once
TGTGCCATCAGTGAGAGAGGACAGGTGAACACCGGGGAGCTGTTTTTT
CAISERGQVNTGELFF
>TRBV29-1|TRBJ1-1|NA|NA
TGCAGCGTTGAAGATCTTGGGGCGTTAGCTTTCTTT
CSVEDLGALAFF
>TRBV7-9|TRBJ2-5|TRBD2|NA
TGTGCCAGCAGCCCGGGACTAGCGGGCCCGACCCAGTACTTC
CASSPGLAGPTQYF
>TRBV6-6|TRBJ2-2|NA|NA
TGTGCCAGCAGTCCCGTGGGGGCTGGGAAAACCGGGGAGCTGTTTTTT
CASSPVGAGKTGELFF
>TRBV5-1|TRBJ1-5|NA|NA
TGCGCCAGCAGCCCGGAGGTTGACCAGCCCCAGCATTTT
CASSPEVDQPQHF
>TRBV9|TRBJ2-7|TRBD2|NA
TGTGCCAGCAGTCCCAGGAGCGGGACCTACGAGCAGTACTTC
CASSPRSGTYEQYF
>TRBV6-5|TRBJ1-5|TRBD1|NA
TGTGCCAGCAGCCGGACAGGGTATAGCAATCAGCCCCAGCATTTT
CASSRTGYSNQPQHF
>TRBV19|TRBJ1-2|NA|NA
TGTGCCAGTACCCCGCAGGGACTCTATGGCTACACCTTC
CASTPQGLYGYTF
>TRBV6-5|TRBJ1-2|TRBD1|NA
TGTGCCAGCAGATCCGACAGGGCTGATGGCTACACCTTC
CASRSDRADGYTF
>TRBV28|TRBJ1-5|NA|NA
TGTGCCAGCAGCAAGACGAGACACGCGAGTCAGCCCCAGCATTTT
CASSKTRHASQPQHF
>TRBV11-1|TRBJ1-1|NA|NA
TGTGCCAGCAGCTTAGACAGAAGCACTGAAGCTTTCTTT
CASSLDRSTEAFF
>TRBV7-2|TRBJ1-6|NA|NA
TGTGCCAGCAGCTTAGAGGTGGTTGCGAGGGGAGGGTCACCCCTCCACTTT
CASSLEVVARGGSPLHF
>TRBV28|TRBJ2-7|TRBD1|NA
TGTGCCAGCAGTTTAGGCTCAGGGGGTACCTACGAGCAGTACTTC
CASSLGSGGTYEQYF
>TRBV2|TRBJ2-3|NA|NA
TGTGCCAGCAGTGAAGCGCCTGGGCAGGGAGATACGCAGTATTTT
CASSEAPGQGDTQYF
>TRBV5-4|TRBJ2-5|TRBD2|NA
TGTGCCAGCAGCTTGGGGTCTAGCGGGGCCCAAGAGACCCAGTACTTC
CASSLGSSGAQETQYF
>TRBV21-1|TRBJ1-2|NA|NA
TGTGCCTGCGGAGGACAGGGGATCAACTATGGCTACACCTTC
CACGGQGINYGYTF
>TRBV13|TRBJ2-7|TRBD2|NA
TGTGCCAGCAGCTCGGGGACTAGCGGTTCCTACGAGCAGTACTTC
CASSSGTSGSYEQYF
>TRBV6-4|TRBJ2-1|TRBD2|NA
TGTGCCAGCAGCGGGACTAGCGGGGGCTACAATGAGCAGTTCTTC
CASSGTSGGYNEQFF
>TRBV28|TRBJ2-6|NA|NA
TGTGCCAGCAGTTTACACAGGGCCCCCTCTGGGGCCAACGTCCTGACTTTC
CASSLHRAPSGANVLTF